One and the same sample provided the 32 T cell receptor beta chains below, sequenced in a study of shared clonotypes between healthy human individuals. Profiled with immunoSEQ multiplex PCR; TCRdb holds only in-frame clones, not every one. The data contain 530,000 or so clones, over 75% of them seen just once; the ten biggest clones take up approximately 12%. Material: PBMCs. These receptors were obtained from a woman aged 40 to 50 in good health. Some clones in this sample may be carry-over from other donors' samples.

The chain couples TRBV19 to TRBJ2-3; 12 nucleotides match TRBD2. V gave up 4 bases and J gave up 5 bases; unmatched junction bases: 4. Per the germline V gene, CDR1 is LNHDA and CDR2 is SQIVND (reference sequence). The CDR3 is 15 residues long. This CDR3 reads CASSRTSGMEDTQYF. Written as DNA, the CDR3 is TGTGCCAGTAGTAGGACTAGCGGGATGGAAGATACGCAGTATTTT.

The sample holds a few counts of this clone. This sequence joins TRBV6-5 and TRBJ1-2, with D perhaps TRBD1 (5 bases). V was clipped by 0 bases and J by 5 bases, with 16 bases between them. The CDR3 runs to 16 residues. The germline gives CDR1 MNHEY, CDR2 SVGAGI. CDR3 nucleotides: TGTGCCAGCAGTTACTCGATGGGACGGGAAGGGTATGGCTACACCTTC. This translates into CASSYSMGREGYGYTF.

This clone turned up a few times. The rearrangement uses TRBV5-4 and TRBJ1-2; D is perhaps TRBD1 (5 bases). CDR1 and CDR2 from the germline V gene are SGHNT and YYREEE (reference sequence). V was pared by 0 bases and J by 8 bases, with 11 bases between. This CDR3 spans 13 amino acids. The DNA of the CDR3 is TGTGCCAGCAGCTTGGCGGGGACGGAAGGCTACACCTTC. It encodes CASSLAGTEGYTF.

This chain uses TRBV7-2 with TRBJ1-5; D unclear. In germline, CDR1 is SGHTA, CDR2 FQGNSA. Trimming removed 4 bases from V and 7 bases from J, with 14 bases in between. This CDR3 has 14 amino acids. The CDR3 loop is CASSSGRGIQPQHF. In nucleotides, the CDR3 is TGTGCCAGCAGCTCGGGCCGGGGAATACAGCCCCAGCATTTT.

This clone showed up just once. The V and J genes are TRBV5-1 and TRBJ1-1; 9 bases are a match to TRBD1. The CDR3 runs 16 residues. The V gene end was trimmed by 2 bases and the J gene end by 1 base; junction bases not matched to a gene: 6. From germline, CDR1 is SGHRS and CDR2 YFSETQ. CDR3 in amino acids: CASSLQGADQNTEAFF. In nucleotides, the CDR3 is TGCGCCAGCAGCTTACAGGGGGCCGACCAGAACACTGAAGCTTTCTTT.

The V and J genes are TRBV6-5 and TRBJ2-3, with D perhaps TRBD2 (5 bases). The CDR3 totals 14 residues. V lost 0 bases, J lost 1 base, and 5 bases lay in between. Germline assignment: CDR1 MNHEY and CDR2 SVGAGI. This chain's CDR3 is CASSYSSGTDTQYF. The CDR3 nucleotides read TGTGCCAGCAGTTACTCTAGCGGCACAGATACGCAGTATTTT.

The table lists this clone with a count of one. The genes are TRBV28 and TRBJ2-1, with D unclear. The CDR3 extends over 13 amino acids. V lost 6 bases to trimming and J lost 4 bases, with 10 bases between them. Germline CDR1 is MDHEN and CDR2 is SYDVKM. Here the CDR3 reads CASSEPSYNEQFF. The CDR3 DNA reads TGTGCCAGCAGCGAGCCCTCATACAATGAGCAGTTCTTC.

V and J are TRBV7-9 and TRBJ2-6; D is possibly TRBD1 or TRBD2 (5 bases each). V dropped 5 bases and J dropped 0 bases, with 11 bases sitting between them. The length of the CDR3 is 16 residues. Germline V gives CDR1 SEHNR, CDR2 FQNEAQ (reference sequence). The DNA of the CDR3 is TGTGCCAGCAGCCCCGGGGCCGTCTCTGGGGCCAACGTCCTGACTTTC. Its protein is CASSPGAVSGANVLTF. The whole variable domain, remainder taken from reference TRBV7-9 and TRBJ2-6, is DTGVSQNPRHKITKRGQNVTFRCDPISEHNRLYWYRQTLGQGPEFLTYFQNEAQLEKSRLLSDRFSAERPKGSFSTLEIQRTEQGDSAMYLCASSPGAVSGANVLTFGAGSRLTVL.

The CDR3 nucleotides are TGTGCCAGGGGGACAGGTCTATACAATGAGCAGTTCTTC. This sequence encodes CARGTGLYNEQFF. The gene calls are TRBV2 and TRBJ2-1; 8 positions match TRBD1. The CDR3 spans 13 residues. J was trimmed by 4 bases and V by 9 bases; bases with no gene match: 5. Germline CDR1 SNHLY, CDR2 FYNNEI.

Points on this clone: The junction and the germline gene differ at one end; a read error may be behind it. The chain has TRBV4-2 and TRBJ1-4, with unresolved D. The germline V gene has CDR1 LGHNA and CDR2 YNFKEQ. The CDR3 length is 14 residues. The CDR3 region is CASSKDTTNEKLFF. The DNA of the CDR3 is TGTGCCAGCAGCAAAGATACAACTAATGAAAAACTGTTTTTT.

Comment on this clone: With a much larger clone just one base away, this may be a read error. The rearrangement links TRBV7-2 to TRBJ2-3, with D uncertain. Germline V gene lookup returns CDR1 SGHTA and CDR2 FQGNSA. This CDR3 spans 12 amino acids. V gave up 6 bases and J gave up 0 bases, with 4 bases separating them. For the CDR3, the DNA is TGTGCCAGCAGGTCTAGCACAGATACGCAGTATTTT. Encoded protein: CASRSSTDTQYF. The full variable domain, completed using reference TRBV7-2 and TRBJ2-3, is GAGVSQSPSNKVTEKGKDVELRCDPISGHTALYWYRQSLGQGLEFLIYFQGNSAPDKSGLPSDRFSAERTGGSVSTLTIQRTQQEDSAVYLCASRSSTDTQYFGPGTRLTVL.

Turning to this clone: The junction departs from germline at one end; a sequencing error may be responsible. The genes are TRBV30 and TRBJ2-1; D remains unclear. The germline gives CDR1 GTSNPN, CDR2 SVGIG (reference sequence). This CDR3 region has 15 residues. The CDR3 region is CAWGVLANSYNEQFF. DNA of the CDR3: TGTGCCTGGGGTGTGCTGGCAAACTCCTACAATGAGCAGTTCTTC.

The chain combines TRBV5-1 with TRBJ1-2; TRBD1 might be the D (5 bases). The length of the CDR3 is 13 residues. Germline loops: CDR1 SGHRS, CDR2 YFSETQ. The ends were cut back, 4 bases at V and 4 bases at J, with 11 bases in the middle. Here the CDR3 DNA reads TGCGCCAGCAGCCGGGACCCCAGCTATGGCTACACCTTC. Its translation: CASSRDPSYGYTF.

The chain joins TRBV5-1 to TRBJ2-1; 9 bases line up with TRBD1. CDR3 length: 15 residues. J was trimmed by 1 base and V by 4 bases; bases with no gene match: 3. The germline gives CDR1 SGHRS, CDR2 YFSETQ. CDR3 amino acids: CASSRQGGSYNEQFF. DNA for the CDR3: TGCGCCAGCAGCCGACAGGGGGGTTCCTACAATGAGCAGTTCTTC.

The V and J genes are TRBV2 and TRBJ2-5; D remains unclear. Germline assignment: CDR1 SNHLY and CDR2 FYNNEI. CDR3 length: 13 residues. The V and J ends lost 4 bases and 3 bases respectively, with 9 bases between them. The CDR3 is CASSGRDKETQYF. CDR3 bases: TGTGCCAGCAGTGGAAGGGATAAAGAGACCCAGTACTTC.

The V and J genes are TRBV5-8 and TRBJ2-7; D may be TRBD2 (6 bases). CDR1 is SGHTS, CDR2 YDEGEE, per germline. CDR3 length: 17 amino acids. Trimming removed 4 bases at V and 3 bases at J, with 23 bases between. The CDR3 region has the DNA TGTGCCAGCAGCCGCGCGGAAGGTGGAGGGGCCATCTACGAGCAGTACTTC. Amino acids: CASSRAEGGGAIYEQYF.

The V and J genes are TRBV6-6 and TRBJ2-1; 8 bases agree with TRBD2. The CDR3 runs 16 residues. The V gene end was trimmed by 6 bases and the J gene end by 4 bases; junction bases not matched to a gene: 11. Germline CDR1 MNHNY, CDR2 SVGAGI (reference sequence). CDR3 in DNA: TGTGCCAGCAGCCTCTTATCCAGCGGGAGTTACAATGAGCAGTTCTTC. Its translation: CASSLLSSGSYNEQFF.

The rearrangement joins TRBV7-8 to TRBJ2-5; 12 positions match TRBD2. The CDR3 spans 17 residues. After removal of 1 base from V and 4 bases from J, the junction contained 7 bases not matched to a gene. The germline V gene has CDR1 SGHVS and CDR2 FQNEAQ. The CDR3 coding sequence is TGTGCCAGCAGCTTAGAGAGGCTAGCGGGAGGGTCAGAGACCCAGTACTTC. It yields the protein CASSLERLAGGSETQYF.

This clone has just one count. The chain carries TRBV9 and TRBJ2-1, with D possibly matching TRBD2 (5 bases). The CDR3 extends over 15 amino acids. V shed 6 bases and J shed 4 bases, with 17 bases lying between them. Germline V lookup: CDR1 SGDLS, CDR2 YYNGEE. The CDR3 region has the DNA TGTGCCAGCACCCTCGACGGGGTTGGTTACAATGAGCAGTTCTTC. Residues: CASTLDGVGYNEQFF.

Many counts were recorded for this clone. V gene TRBV6-1 combines with J gene TRBJ1-2, with D unclear. Germline values: CDR1 MNHNS, CDR2 SASEGT. The CDR3 is 13 amino acids. V shed 2 bases and J shed 3 bases, with 7 bases lying between them. The chain's CDR3 is CASSELGYYGYTF. The CDR3, as DNA: TGTGCCAGCAGTGAACTGGGATACTATGGCTACACCTTC.

V gene TRBV10-3 combines with J gene TRBJ1-2; 9 bases are shared with TRBD1. CDR3 length: 14 residues. V was pared by 0 bases and J by 7 bases, with 3 bases of the junction left unmatched. CDR1 is ENHRY, CDR2 SYGVKD, per germline. The DNA of the CDR3 is TGTGCCATCAGTGAGTCACAGGGGGCGTTTGGCTACACCTTC. Translating it yields CAISESQGAFGYTF.

The gene calls are TRBV6-6 and TRBJ2-5, with 8 bases aligning to TRBD1. V lost 0 bases to trimming and J lost 5 bases; unmatched junction nucleotides: 8. Germline V lookup: CDR1 MNHNY, CDR2 SVGAGI (reference sequence). The CDR3 is 16 residues long. The CDR3 sequence is CASSYSGAGGDETQYF. In nucleotides, the CDR3 is TGTGCCAGCAGTTACTCGGGGGCAGGGGGCGATGAGACCCAGTACTTC.

The chain carries TRBV18 and TRBJ2-5; D unclear. Germline values: CDR1 KGHSH, CDR2 LQKENI. The CDR3 runs to 13 residues. The V gene lost 0 bases and the J gene lost 4 bases, with 6 bases spanning the gap. The CDR3 protein is CASSPPSAETQYF. CDR3 bases: TGTGCCAGCTCACCACCGTCAGCAGAGACCCAGTACTTC.

Ten or more counts support this clone. The V gene is TRBV7-9, the J gene TRBJ2-3; 10 bases are a match to TRBD2. This CDR3 has 15 residues. The germline V gene encodes CDR1 SEHNR and CDR2 FQNEAQ (reference sequence). J lost 5 bases, V lost 7 bases, and 9 bases had no gene match. The CDR3 reads CASNRGSGRGDTQYF. DNA of the CDR3: TGTGCCAGCAACCGGGGGAGCGGGAGGGGAGATACGCAGTATTTT.

The chain combines TRBV9 with TRBJ2-1; D tentatively fits TRBD1 or TRBD2 (7 bases each). The CDR3 spans 16 residues. V was clipped by 4 bases and J by 4 bases, with 18 bases between them. In germline, CDR1 is SGDLS, CDR2 YYNGEE. The CDR3 loop reads CASSTGQREGYNEQFF. In DNA, the CDR3 is TGTGCCAGCAGCACGGGACAGCGGGAAGGTTACAATGAGCAGTTCTTC.

With respect to this clone: In the same sample, other DNA sequences code for this CDR3. J is TRBJ2-7 and V is TRBV7-2; 13 nucleotides agree with TRBD2. With 1 base clipped from V and 4 bases from J, the junction kept 4 bases outside the gene matches. This CDR3 spans 16 amino acids. Germline V gene data show CDR1 as SGHTA and CDR2 as FQGNSA. Here the CDR3 reads CASSLEGTSGIYEQYF. The CDR3 nucleotides are TGTGCCAGCAGCTTAGAGGGGACTAGCGGGATTTACGAGCAGTACTTC.

J is TRBJ1-3 and V is TRBV7-8; D gene ambiguous. This CDR3 spans 14 amino acids. V was trimmed by 2 bases and J by 1 base, leaving 6 bases between them. The V gene's germline CDR1 is SGHVS and CDR2 FQNEAQ. The CDR3 here is CASSLSTSGNTIYF. CDR3 in DNA: TGTGCCAGCAGCTTATCGACGTCTGGAAACACCATATATTTT.

This clone turned up a few times. Sequence at one end of the junction differs from germline and may be a read error. The chain links TRBV6-1 to TRBJ1-1, with 12 bases matching TRBD1. This CDR3 is 17 amino acids long. Germline-derived CDR1 and CDR2 are MNHNS and SASEGT. CDR3 DNA sequence: TGTGCCATCAGTGAGTCCGGGACAGGGGGCTTTATGACTGAAGCTTTCTTT. Its protein is CAISESGTGGFMTEAFF.

About this clone: A much bigger clone sits one base away, suggesting this may be a read error. The gene calls are TRBV21-1 and TRBJ2-1; TRBD1 reflects the table's D call only, with no check against the DNA. TRBV21-1 is a pseudogene. This CDR3 spans 21 amino acids. CDR3 residues: CASGKSPPKSQVQGLDNEQFF. The CDR3 DNA reads TGTGCCAGCGGCAAATCCCCACCCAAATCTCAGGTACAGGGCTTGGACAATGAGCAGTTCTTC.

The chain recombines TRBV7-9 with TRBJ2-1, with unresolved D. The CDR3 runs 10 residues. Trimming left V 0 bases short and J 9 bases short, with 0 bases between. CDR1 is SEHNR and CDR2 is FQNEAQ in the germline V gene (reference sequence). CDR3 protein: CASSLAEQFF. Written as DNA, the CDR3 is TGTGCCAGCAGCTTAGCTGAGCAGTTCTTC.

This clone occurred many times. The same CDR3 also results from other DNA sequences found in this sample. The rearrangement joins TRBV7-3 to TRBJ2-7, with 11 bases lining up with TRBD2. The CDR3 spans 16 residues. CDR1 and CDR2 (germline): SGHTA, FQGTGA. The junction had 7 bases not matched to a gene; V was cut back by 1 base and J by 5 bases. This chain's CDR3 is CASSLRQTSGKDEQYF. CDR3 nucleotide sequence: TGTGCCAGCAGCTTAAGGCAGACTAGCGGGAAGGACGAGCAGTACTTC.

A word on this clone: This sequence is one base from a far larger clone and is likely a read error. The chain is built from TRBV6-5 and TRBJ1-1; no reliable D call. Germline CDR1 and CDR2: MNHEY and SVGAGI. The CDR3 consists of 13 residues. Trimming took 2 bases from V and 1 from J, leaving 5 bases between them. The CDR3 bases are TGTGCCAGCAGTTACACATCGAACACTGAAGCTTTCTTT. This sequence encodes CASSYTSNTEAFF.